This T cell receptor (beta chain) was identified during a study of cytomegalovirus exposure and HLA in healthy donors. On the study more broadly: Ancestry clustering placed 70% to 90% of 300 to 400 genotyped donors in the Caucasian-associated cluster.

Comment on this clone: Its antigen is currently unknown.

The length of the CDR3 is 13 residues. Germline V gene sequence: CDR1 SGHTA, CDR2 FQGTGA. Notes on the study in general: Cytomegalovirus status was reportedly diagnosed by the classifier with high sensitivity and specificity. In a later analysis, TCR beta V- and J-gene trimming was associated with a missense DCLRE1C variant. The authors listed 180 or so TCR beta chains as cytomegalovirus-associated.

This PCR relied on a set of 60 Vbeta primers and 13 Jbeta primers. This table comes from immunoSEQ multiplex PCR, and its TCRdb copy is limited to in-frame clones, with some not included. The sample lists 200,000 to 250,000 clones, approximately 80% seen once, with about 1.4% in the top ten. The chain carries TRBV7-3 and TRBJ2-5; D unclear. The DNA end is a closer match to TRBJ2-7, so the J assignment may be wrong. Sequencing input: PBMCs. The TCR was taken from a girl aged 5 to 17 in good health and CMV-seronegative. The CDR3 region is CASSLALHYEQYF. DNA of the CDR3: TGTGCCAGCAGCCTTGCCCTCCACTACGAGCAGTACTTC.